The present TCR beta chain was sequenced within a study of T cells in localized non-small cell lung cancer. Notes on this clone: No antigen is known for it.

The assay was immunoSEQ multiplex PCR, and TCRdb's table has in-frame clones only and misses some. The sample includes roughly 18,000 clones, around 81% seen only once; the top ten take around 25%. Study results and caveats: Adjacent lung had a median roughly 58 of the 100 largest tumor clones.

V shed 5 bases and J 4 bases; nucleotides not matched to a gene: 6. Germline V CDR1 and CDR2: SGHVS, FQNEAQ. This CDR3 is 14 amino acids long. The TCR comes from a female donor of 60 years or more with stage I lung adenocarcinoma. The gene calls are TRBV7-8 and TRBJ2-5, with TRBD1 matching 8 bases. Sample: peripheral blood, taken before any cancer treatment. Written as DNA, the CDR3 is TGTGCCAGCAGCGAGGACAGGGATCGAGAGACCCAGTACTTC. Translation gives CASSEDRDRETQYF.